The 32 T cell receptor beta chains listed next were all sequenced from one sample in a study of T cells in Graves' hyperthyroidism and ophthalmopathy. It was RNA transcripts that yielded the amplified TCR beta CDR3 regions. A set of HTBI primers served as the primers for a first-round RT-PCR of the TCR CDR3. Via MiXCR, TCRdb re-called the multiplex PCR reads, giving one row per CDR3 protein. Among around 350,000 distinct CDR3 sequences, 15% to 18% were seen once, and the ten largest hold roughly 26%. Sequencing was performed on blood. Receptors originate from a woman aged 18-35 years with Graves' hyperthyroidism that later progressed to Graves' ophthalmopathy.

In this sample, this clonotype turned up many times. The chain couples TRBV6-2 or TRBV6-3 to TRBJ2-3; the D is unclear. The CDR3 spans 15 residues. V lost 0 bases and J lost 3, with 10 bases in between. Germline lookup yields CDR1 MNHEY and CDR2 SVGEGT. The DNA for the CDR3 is TGTGCCAGCAGTTACTCGCTCCTGGGGACAGATACGCAGTATTTT. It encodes CASSYSLLGTDTQYF.

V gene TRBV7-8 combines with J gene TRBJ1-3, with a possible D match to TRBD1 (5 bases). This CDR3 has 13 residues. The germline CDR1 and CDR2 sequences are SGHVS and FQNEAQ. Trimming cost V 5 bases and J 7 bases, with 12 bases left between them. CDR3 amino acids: CASSRDVVNTIYF. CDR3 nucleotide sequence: TGTGCCAGCAGCCGGGACGTCGTGAACACCATATATTTT.

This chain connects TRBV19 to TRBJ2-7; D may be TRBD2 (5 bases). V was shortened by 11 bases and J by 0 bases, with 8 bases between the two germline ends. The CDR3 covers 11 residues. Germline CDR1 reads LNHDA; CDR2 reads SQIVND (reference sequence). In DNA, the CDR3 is TGTGCCCTGGGAGCCTCCTACGAGCAGTACTTC. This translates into CALGASYEQYF.

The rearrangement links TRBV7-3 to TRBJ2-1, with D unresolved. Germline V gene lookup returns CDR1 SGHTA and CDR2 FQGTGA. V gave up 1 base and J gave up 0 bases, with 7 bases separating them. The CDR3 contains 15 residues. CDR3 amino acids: CASSLNRASYNEQFF. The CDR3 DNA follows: TGTGCCAGCAGCTTAAACCGAGCCTCCTACAATGAGCAGTTCTTC.

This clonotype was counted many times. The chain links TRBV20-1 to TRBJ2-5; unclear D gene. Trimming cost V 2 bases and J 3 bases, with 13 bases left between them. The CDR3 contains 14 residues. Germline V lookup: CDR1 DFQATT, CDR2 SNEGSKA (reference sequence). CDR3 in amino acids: CSARRRQSEETQYF. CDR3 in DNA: TGCAGTGCTAGAAGACGTCAGAGCGAAGAGACCCAGTACTTC.

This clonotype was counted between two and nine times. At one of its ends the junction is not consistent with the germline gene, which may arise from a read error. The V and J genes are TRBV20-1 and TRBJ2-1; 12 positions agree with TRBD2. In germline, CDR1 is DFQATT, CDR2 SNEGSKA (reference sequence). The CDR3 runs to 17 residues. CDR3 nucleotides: TGCAGTGCCAAGACGACTAGCGGGAGCTCCTCCTACAATGATCAGTTCTTC. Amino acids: CSAKTTSGSSSYNDQFF.

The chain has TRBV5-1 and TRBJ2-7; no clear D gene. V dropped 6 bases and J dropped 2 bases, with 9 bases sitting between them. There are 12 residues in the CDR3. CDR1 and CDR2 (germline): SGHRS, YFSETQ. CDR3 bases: TGCGCCAGCAATTTAAGTCCCTACGAGCAGTACTTC. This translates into CASNLSPYEQYF.

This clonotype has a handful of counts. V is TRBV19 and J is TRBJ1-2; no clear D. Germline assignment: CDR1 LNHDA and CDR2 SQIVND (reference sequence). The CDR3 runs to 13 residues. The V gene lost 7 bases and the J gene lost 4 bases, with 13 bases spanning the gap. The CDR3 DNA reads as TGTGCCAGTACGTCGAGGGTTGTCTATGGCTACACCTTC. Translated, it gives CASTSRVVYGYTF.

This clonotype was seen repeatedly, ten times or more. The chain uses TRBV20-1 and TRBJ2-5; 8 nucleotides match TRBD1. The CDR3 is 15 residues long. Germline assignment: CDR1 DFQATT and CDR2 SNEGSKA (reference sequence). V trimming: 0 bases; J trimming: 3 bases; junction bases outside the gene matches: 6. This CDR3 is CSARDLMGQEETQYF. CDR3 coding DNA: TGCAGTGCTAGAGATCTGATGGGACAGGAAGAGACCCAGTACTTC.

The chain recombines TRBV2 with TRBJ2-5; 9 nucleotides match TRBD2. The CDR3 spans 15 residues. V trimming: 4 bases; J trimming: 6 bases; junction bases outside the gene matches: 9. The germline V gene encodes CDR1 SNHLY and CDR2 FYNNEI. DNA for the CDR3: TGTGCCAGCAGTGTGGTGGCGGGAGGGCCAAAGACCCAGTACTTC. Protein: CASSVVAGGPKTQYF.

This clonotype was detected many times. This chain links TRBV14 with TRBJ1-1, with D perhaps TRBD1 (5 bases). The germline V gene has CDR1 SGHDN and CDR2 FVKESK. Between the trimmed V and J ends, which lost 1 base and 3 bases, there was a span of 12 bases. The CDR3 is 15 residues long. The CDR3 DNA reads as TGTGCCAGCAGCCAAGCCGGGTCGGGGCACACTGAAGCTTTCTTT. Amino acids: CASSQAGSGHTEAFF.

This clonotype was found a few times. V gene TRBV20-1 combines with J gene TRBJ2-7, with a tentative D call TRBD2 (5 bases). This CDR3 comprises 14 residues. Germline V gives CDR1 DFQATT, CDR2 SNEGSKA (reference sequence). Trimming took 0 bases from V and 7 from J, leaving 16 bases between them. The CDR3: CSARDVTGSLEQYF. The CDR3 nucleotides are TGCAGTGCTAGAGATGTTACGGGGAGTCTAGAGCAGTACTTC.

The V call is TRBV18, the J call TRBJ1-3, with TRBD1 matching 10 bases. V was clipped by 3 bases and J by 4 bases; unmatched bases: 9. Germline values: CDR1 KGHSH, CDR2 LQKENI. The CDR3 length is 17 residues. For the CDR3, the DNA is TGTGCCAGCTCACCTTCCGGGACAGGGGTGTCCGGAAACACCATATATTTT. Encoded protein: CASSPSGTGVSGNTIYF.

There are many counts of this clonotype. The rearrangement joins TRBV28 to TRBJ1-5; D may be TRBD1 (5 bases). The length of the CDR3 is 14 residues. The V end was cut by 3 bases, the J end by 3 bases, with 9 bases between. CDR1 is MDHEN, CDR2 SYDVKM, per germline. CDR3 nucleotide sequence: TGTGCCAGCAGTTTGGACACGTACAATCAGCCCCAGCATTTT. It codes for CASSLDTYNQPQHF.

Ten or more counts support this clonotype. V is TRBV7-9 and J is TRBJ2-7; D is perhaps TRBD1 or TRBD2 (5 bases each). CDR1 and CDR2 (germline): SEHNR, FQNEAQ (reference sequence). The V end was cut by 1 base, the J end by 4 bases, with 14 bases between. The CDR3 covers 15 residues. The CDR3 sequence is CASSLESPGTYEQYF. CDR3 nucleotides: TGTGCCAGCAGCTTAGAAAGTCCTGGGACGTACGAGCAGTACTTC.

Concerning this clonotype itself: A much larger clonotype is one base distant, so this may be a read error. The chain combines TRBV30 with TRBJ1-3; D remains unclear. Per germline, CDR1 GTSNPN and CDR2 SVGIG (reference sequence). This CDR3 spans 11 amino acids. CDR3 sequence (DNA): TGTGCCTGGGGTGTACGGAACACCATATATTTT. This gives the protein CAWGVRNTIYF.

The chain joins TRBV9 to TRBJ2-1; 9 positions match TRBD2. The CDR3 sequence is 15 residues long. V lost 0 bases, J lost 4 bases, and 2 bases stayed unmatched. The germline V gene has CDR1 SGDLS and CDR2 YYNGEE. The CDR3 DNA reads TGTGCCAGCAGCGTAGATAGCGGGGGATACAATGAGCAGTTCTTC. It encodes CASSVDSGGYNEQFF.

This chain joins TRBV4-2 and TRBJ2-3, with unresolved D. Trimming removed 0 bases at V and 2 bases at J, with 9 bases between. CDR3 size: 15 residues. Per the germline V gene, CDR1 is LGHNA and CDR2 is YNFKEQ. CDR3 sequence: CASSQDLEYTDTQYF. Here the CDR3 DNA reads TGTGCCAGCAGCCAAGATTTGGAATACACAGATACGCAGTATTTT.

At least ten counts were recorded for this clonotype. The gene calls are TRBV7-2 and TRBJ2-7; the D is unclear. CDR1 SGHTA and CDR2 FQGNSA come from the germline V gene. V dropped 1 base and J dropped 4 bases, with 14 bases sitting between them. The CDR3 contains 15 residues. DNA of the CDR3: TGTGCCAGCAGCTTAGAGGGTAGGATGTGGTACGAGCAGTACTTC. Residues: CASSLEGRMWYEQYF.

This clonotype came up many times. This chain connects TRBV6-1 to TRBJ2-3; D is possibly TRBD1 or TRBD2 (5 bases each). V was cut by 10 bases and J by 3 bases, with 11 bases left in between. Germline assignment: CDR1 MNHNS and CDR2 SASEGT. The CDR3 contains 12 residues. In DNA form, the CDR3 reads TGTGCCACCAGGGAGATTACAGATACGCAGTATTTT. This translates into CATREITDTQYF.

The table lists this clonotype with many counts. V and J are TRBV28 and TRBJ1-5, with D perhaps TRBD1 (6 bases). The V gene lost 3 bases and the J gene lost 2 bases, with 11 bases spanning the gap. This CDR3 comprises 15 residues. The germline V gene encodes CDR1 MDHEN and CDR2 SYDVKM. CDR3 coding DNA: TGTGCCAGCAGTTTGACAGGATCGGGCAATCAGCCCCAGCATTTT. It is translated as CASSLTGSGNQPQHF.

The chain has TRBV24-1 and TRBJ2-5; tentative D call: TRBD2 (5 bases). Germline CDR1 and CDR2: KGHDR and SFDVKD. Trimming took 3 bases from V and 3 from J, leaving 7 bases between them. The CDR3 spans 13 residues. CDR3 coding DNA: TGTGCCACCAGTGATGAGAGGGAAGAGACCCAGTACTTC. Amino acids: CATSDEREETQYF.

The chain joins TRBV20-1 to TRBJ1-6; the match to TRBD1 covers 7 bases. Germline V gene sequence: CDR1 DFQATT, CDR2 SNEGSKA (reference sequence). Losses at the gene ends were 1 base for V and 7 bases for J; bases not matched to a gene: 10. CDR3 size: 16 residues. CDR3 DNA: TGCAGTGCTAGAGGGGGTCCGGGACAGAAGAATTCACCCCTCCACTTT. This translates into CSARGGPGQKNSPLHF.

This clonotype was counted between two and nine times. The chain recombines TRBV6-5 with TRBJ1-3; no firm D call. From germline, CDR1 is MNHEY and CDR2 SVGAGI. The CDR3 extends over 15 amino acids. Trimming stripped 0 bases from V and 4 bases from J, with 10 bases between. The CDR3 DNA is TGTGCCAGCAGTTACTCGGACGGGTCAGGAAACACCATATATTTT. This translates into CASSYSDGSGNTIYF.

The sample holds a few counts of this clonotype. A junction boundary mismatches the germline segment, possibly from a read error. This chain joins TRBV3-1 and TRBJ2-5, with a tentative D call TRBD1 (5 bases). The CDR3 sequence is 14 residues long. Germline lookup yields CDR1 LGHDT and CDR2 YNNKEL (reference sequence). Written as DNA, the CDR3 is TGTGCCAGCAGCCCTGGGGCCATTCAAGAGGCCCAGTACTTC. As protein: CASSPGAIQEAQYF.

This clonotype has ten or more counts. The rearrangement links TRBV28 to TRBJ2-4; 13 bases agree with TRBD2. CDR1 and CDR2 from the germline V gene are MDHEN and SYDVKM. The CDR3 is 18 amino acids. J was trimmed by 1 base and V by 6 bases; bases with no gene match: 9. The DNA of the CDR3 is TGTGCCAGCAGCAAGACTAGCGGGAGGCGGGAGGCCAAAAACATTCAGTACTTC. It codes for CASSKTSGRREAKNIQYF.

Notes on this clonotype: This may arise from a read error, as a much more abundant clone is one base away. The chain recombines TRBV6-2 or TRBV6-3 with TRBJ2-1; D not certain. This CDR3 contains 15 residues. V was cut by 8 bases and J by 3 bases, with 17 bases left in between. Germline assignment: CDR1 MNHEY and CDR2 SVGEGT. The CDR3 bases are TGTGCCAGCCCCAAACCCATGGGATTCTACAATGAGCAGTTCTTC. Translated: CASPKPMGFYNEQFF.

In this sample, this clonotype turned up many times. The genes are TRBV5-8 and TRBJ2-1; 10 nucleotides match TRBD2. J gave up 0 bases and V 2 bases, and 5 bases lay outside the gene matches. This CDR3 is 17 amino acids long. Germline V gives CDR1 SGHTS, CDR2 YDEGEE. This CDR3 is CASSFTGTSASYNEQFF. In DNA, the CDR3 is TGTGCCAGCAGCTTTACCGGGACTAGCGCCTCCTACAATGAGCAGTTCTTC.

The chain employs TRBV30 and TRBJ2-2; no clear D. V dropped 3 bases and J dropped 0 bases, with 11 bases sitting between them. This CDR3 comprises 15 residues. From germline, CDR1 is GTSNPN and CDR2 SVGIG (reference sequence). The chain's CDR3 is CAWRTGTANTGELFF. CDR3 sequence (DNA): TGTGCCTGGAGAACGGGCACGGCGAACACCGGGGAGCTGTTTTTT.

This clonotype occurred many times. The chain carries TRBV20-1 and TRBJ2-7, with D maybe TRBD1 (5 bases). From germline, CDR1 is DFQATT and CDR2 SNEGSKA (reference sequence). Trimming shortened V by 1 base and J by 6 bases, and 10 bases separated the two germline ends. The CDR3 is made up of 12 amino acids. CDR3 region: CSARGGPGEQYF. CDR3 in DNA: TGCAGTGCTAGAGGGGGCCCCGGCGAGCAGTACTTC.

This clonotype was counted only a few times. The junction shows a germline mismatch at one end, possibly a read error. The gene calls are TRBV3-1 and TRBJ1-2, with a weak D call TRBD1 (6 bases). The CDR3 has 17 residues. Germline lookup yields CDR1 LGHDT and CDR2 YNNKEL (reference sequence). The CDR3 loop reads CARSHHGYREVDYGYTF. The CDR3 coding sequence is TGTGCCCGCAGCCATCATGGTTACAGGGAAGTGGACTATGGCTACACCTTC.

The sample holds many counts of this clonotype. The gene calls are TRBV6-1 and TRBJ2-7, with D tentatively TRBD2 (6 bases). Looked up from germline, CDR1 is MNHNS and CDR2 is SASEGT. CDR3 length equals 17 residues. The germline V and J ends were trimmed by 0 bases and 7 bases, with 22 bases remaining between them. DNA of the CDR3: TGTGCCAGCAGTGAAGCCGGTTGGTCAGCGTCGGCGGGGGAGCAGTACTTC. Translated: CASSEAGWSASAGEQYF.